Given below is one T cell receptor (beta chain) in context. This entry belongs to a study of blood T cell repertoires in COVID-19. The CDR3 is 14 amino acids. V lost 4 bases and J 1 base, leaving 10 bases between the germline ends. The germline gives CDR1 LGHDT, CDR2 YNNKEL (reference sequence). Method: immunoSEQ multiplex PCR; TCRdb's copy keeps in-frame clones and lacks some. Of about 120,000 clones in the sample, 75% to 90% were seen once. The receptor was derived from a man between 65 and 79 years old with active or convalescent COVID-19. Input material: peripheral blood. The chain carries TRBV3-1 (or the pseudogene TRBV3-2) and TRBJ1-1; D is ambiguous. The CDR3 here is CASSPRGGNTEAFF. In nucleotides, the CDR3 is TGTGCCAGCAGCCCCCGGGGAGGGAACACTGAAGCTTTCTTT.